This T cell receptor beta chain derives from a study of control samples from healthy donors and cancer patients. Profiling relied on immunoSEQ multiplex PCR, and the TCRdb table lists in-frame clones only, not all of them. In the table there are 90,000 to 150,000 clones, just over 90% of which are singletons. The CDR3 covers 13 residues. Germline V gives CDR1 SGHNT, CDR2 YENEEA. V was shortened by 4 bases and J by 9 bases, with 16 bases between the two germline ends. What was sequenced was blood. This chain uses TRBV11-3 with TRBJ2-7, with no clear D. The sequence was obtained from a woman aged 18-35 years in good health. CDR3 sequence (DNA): TGTGCCAGCAGCTCGGCACCTTACGAAGGGCAGTACTTC. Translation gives CASSSAPYEGQYF.